Each of the 26 T cell receptor beta chains below was sequenced from the same sample in a study of blood T cell repertoires in COVID-19 (dated by TCRdb to about 2020). Libraries were constructed by the immunoSEQ multiplex PCR assay. TCRdb stores this immuneACCESS table with in-frame sequences only. Part of the clones is absent; in the studies checked, under half of the shortfall reflects unresolved V genes, and no reason is known for the rest. Present in this sample are around 300,000 clones, roughly 90% of which were seen just once. Approximately 4% of the sample is taken by the ten largest. Source material: peripheral blood. The origin of the receptors is a woman aged 45-65 years with active or convalescent COVID-19.

A few counts support this clone. This chain links TRBV7-9 with TRBJ2-6, with D possibly matching TRBD1 (7 bases). There are 13 residues in the CDR3. Germline CDR1 is SEHNR and CDR2 is FQNEAQ (reference sequence). Trimming left V 7 bases short and J 11 bases short, with 15 bases between. CDR3 coding DNA: TGTGCCAGCAAACAGGGGCCGGGGGACGTCCTGACTTTC. Translation gives CASKQGPGDVLTF. Together with reference TRBV7-9 and TRBJ2-6, the CDR3 gives the full variable domain: DTGVSQNPRHKITKRGQNVTFRCDPISEHNRLYWYRQTLGQGPEFLTYFQNEAQLEKSRLLSDRFSAERPKGSFSTLEIQRTEQGDSAMYLCASKQGPGDVLTFGAGSRLTVL.

The V and J genes are TRBV18 and TRBJ2-1; the D gene is possibly TRBD1 (6 bases). V was pared by 4 bases and J by 3 bases, with 10 bases between. There are 14 residues in the CDR3. Germline V gives CDR1 KGHSH, CDR2 LQKENI. The CDR3 spells CASSQGQFYNEQFF. The CDR3 DNA reads TGTGCCAGCTCACAAGGACAGTTCTACAATGAGCAGTTCTTC.

This clone was recorded only once. The chain links TRBV19 to TRBJ2-3; 9 nucleotides line up with TRBD1. The trim removed 7 bases at V and 0 bases at J, leaving 5 bases unmatched. Per the germline V gene, CDR1 is LNHDA and CDR2 is SQIVND (reference sequence). There are 15 residues in the CDR3. The CDR3 sequence is CASNPGTGSTDTQYF. The CDR3 DNA reads as TGTGCCAGTAATCCCGGGACAGGGAGCACAGATACGCAGTATTTT.

The V call is TRBV15, the J call TRBJ2-2, with 15 bases that match TRBD2. Trimming cost V 0 bases and J 3 bases; bases outside gene matches: 11. Germline lookup yields CDR1 LNHNV and CDR2 YYDKDF (reference sequence). The CDR3 covers 21 residues. The CDR3 region is CATSRDPRRTSGGDYTGELFF. Here the CDR3 DNA reads TGTGCCACCAGCAGAGATCCTCGGAGGACTAGCGGGGGGGACTACACCGGGGAGCTGTTTTTT. The full variable domain, rest sourced from reference TRBV15 and TRBJ2-2, is DAMVIQNPRYQVTQFGKPVTLSCSQTLNHNVMYWYQQKSSQAPKLLFHYYDKDFNNEADTPDNFQSRRPNTSFCFLDIRSPGLGDTAMYLCATSRDPRRTSGGDYTGELFFGEGSRLTVL.

The chain is built from TRBV21-1 and TRBJ1-5; the table's D call of TRBD1 was not tested on the DNA. TRBV21-1 is recorded as a pseudogene. The CDR3 is made up of 17 amino acids. The chain's CDR3 is CASSKTGGGYSNQPQHF. CDR3 in DNA: TGTGCCAGCAGCAAAACAGGGGGGGGTTATAGCAATCAGCCCCAGCATTTT.

The genes are TRBV20-1 and TRBJ2-1; 11 bases map to TRBD2. Trimming took 3 bases from V and 6 from J; bases not matched to a gene: 7. The germline V gene has CDR1 DFQATT and CDR2 SNEGSKA (reference sequence). CDR3 size: 15 residues. In nucleotides, the CDR3 is TGCAGTGCTAGTTCACCAGGGACTAGCGGCAATGAGCAGTTCTTC. Protein product: CSASSPGTSGNEQFF.

This sequence joins TRBV18 and TRBJ1-2; D is unclear. The CDR3 is 16 amino acids. Germline-derived CDR1 and CDR2 are KGHSH and LQKENI. Trimming removed 8 bases from V and 2 bases from J, with 21 bases in between. The CDR3 coding sequence is TGTGCCAGCCCCCAAAAGCCAAACGGTATAAACTATGGCTACACCTTC. Translation gives CASPQKPNGINYGYTF.

The chain has TRBV7-2 and TRBJ2-5; 11 bases are a match to TRBD1. Germline lookup yields CDR1 SGHTA and CDR2 FQGNSA. Losses at the gene ends were 7 bases for V and 5 bases for J; bases not matched to a gene: 9. The CDR3 extends over 15 amino acids. CDR3 in amino acids: CASTDRGRVWETQYF. The CDR3 region has the DNA TGTGCCAGCACGGACAGGGGGCGGGTTTGGGAGACCCAGTACTTC.

The CDR3: CASSFSMNTEAFF. Written as DNA, the CDR3 is TGTGCCAGCAGTTTTAGTATGAACACTGAAGCTTTCTTT. V is TRBV6-2 or TRBV6-3 and J is TRBJ1-1; D not resolved. V dropped 4 bases and J dropped 0 bases, with 6 bases sitting between them. The CDR3 has 13 amino acids. CDR1 is MNHEY, CDR2 SVGEGT, per germline.

The chain employs TRBV2 and TRBJ1-5, with a possible D match to TRBD1 (5 bases). The germline V and J ends were trimmed by 4 bases and 4 bases, with 14 bases remaining between them. CDR1 and CDR2 from the germline V gene are SNHLY and FYNNEI. The CDR3 extends over 15 amino acids. The CDR3 reads CASSAQGKGNQPQHF. The CDR3 coding sequence is TGTGCCAGCAGTGCGCAGGGCAAGGGGAATCAGCCCCAGCATTTT.

V and J are TRBV5-4 and TRBJ2-7, with 11 nucleotides matching TRBD2. The germline gives CDR1 SGHNT, CDR2 YYREEE (reference sequence). Trimming cost V 0 bases and J 3 bases; bases outside gene matches: 2. The CDR3 is 15 residues long. The CDR3: CASSLDLAGGYEQYF. The CDR3, as DNA: TGTGCCAGCAGCTTGGACCTAGCGGGGGGCTACGAGCAGTACTTC.

This chain links TRBV5-6 with TRBJ1-1, with 10 bases that match TRBD1. The CDR3 loop spans 16 amino acids. CDR1 is SGHDT and CDR2 is YYEEEE in the germline V gene. Losses at the gene ends were 1 base for V and 10 bases for J; bases not matched to a gene: 13. The CDR3 loop reads CASSLLMDRGVCGAFF. The DNA of the CDR3 is TGTGCCAGCAGCTTGTTAATGGACAGGGGGGTCTGCGGAGCTTTCTTT.

The chain links TRBV19 to TRBJ2-1; possibly TRBD1 for D (6 bases). This CDR3 has 14 amino acids. The ends were cut back, 6 bases at V and 4 bases at J, with 13 bases in the middle. Germline lookup yields CDR1 LNHDA and CDR2 SQIVND (reference sequence). The CDR3 bases are TGTGCCAGTAGCCCTGGACAGTCATACAATGAGCAGTTCTTC. It encodes CASSPGQSYNEQFF.

The rearrangement uses TRBV29-1 and TRBJ2-1; perhaps TRBD1 as D (6 bases). CDR3 size: 15 residues. CDR1 and CDR2 (germline): SQVTM, ANQGSEA. The ends were cut back, 6 bases at V and 0 bases at J, with 15 bases in the middle. The CDR3 DNA is TGCAGCGTGACCTCTGGACAGAGCTCCTACAATGAGCAGTTCTTC. The encoded protein is CSVTSGQSSYNEQFF.

This rearrangement joins TRBV7-3 to TRBJ1-1; D is possibly TRBD1 (6 bases). Trimming took 5 bases from V and 4 from J, leaving 14 bases between them. The CDR3 spans 14 residues. The V gene's germline CDR1 is SGHTA and CDR2 FQGTGA. The CDR3: CASSPDRLSTEAFF. The CDR3 nucleotides read TGTGCCAGCAGCCCCGACAGGTTGAGCACTGAAGCTTTCTTT.

The V call is TRBV29-1, the J call TRBJ1-2, with unresolved D. This CDR3 is 12 amino acids long. The V end lost 4 bases, the J end lost 6 bases, and 12 bases lay between the germline ends. CDR1 is SQVTM, CDR2 ANQGSEA, per germline. In nucleotides, the CDR3 is TGCAGCGTTGTAGAGGGCGTTGATGGCTACACCTTC. It yields the protein CSVVEGVDGYTF. Using reference TRBV29-1 and TRBJ1-2 for the parts outside the CDR3, the full variable domain is SAVISQKPSRDICQRGTSLTIQCQVDSQVTMMFWYRQQPGQSLTLIATANQGSEATYESGFVIDKFPISRPNLTFSTLTVSNMSPEDSSIYLCSVVEGVDGYTFGSGTRLTVV.

The CDR3 nucleotides are TGTGCCAGCAGTGAAGCCTTAAGTGGACAGGGAGTTTATGGCTACACCTTC. Its translation is CASSEALSGQGVYGYTF. The chain uses TRBV6-1 and TRBJ1-2, with 8 nucleotides matching TRBD1. CDR1 is MNHNS and CDR2 is SASEGT in the germline V gene. There are 17 residues in the CDR3. J lost 5 bases, V lost 0 bases, and 11 bases had no gene match.

This chain joins TRBV7-2 and TRBJ1-1; a weak D match, TRBD1 (6 bases). V shed 1 base and J shed 12 bases, with 18 bases lying between them. CDR1 SGHTA and CDR2 FQGNSA come from the germline V gene. The CDR3 length is 14 residues. CDR3 protein: CASSLVQGPSETFF. As DNA, the CDR3 is TGTGCCAGCAGCTTAGTTCAGGGGCCTTCGGAAACTTTCTTT.

This rearrangement joins TRBV7-2 to TRBJ2-6, with TRBD2 matching 10 bases. The CDR3 spans 17 residues. Germline lookup yields CDR1 SGHTA and CDR2 FQGNSA. J was trimmed by 4 bases and V by 4 bases; bases with no gene match: 7. CDR3 region: CASSSSGRASGANVLTF. The CDR3 DNA reads as TGTGCCAGCAGCTCCAGCGGGAGGGCCTCGGGGGCCAACGTCCTGACTTTC.

CDR3 sequence reads: CASSPVSYEQYF. The CDR3 DNA sequence: TGTGCCAGCAGCCCGGTGTCCTACGAGCAGTACTTC. V and J are TRBV7-2 and TRBJ2-7; no clear D. CDR1 is SGHTA and CDR2 is FQGNSA in the germline V gene. This CDR3 has 12 residues. V was clipped by 5 bases and J by 1 base, with 6 bases between them.

The chain links TRBV4-1 to TRBJ1-5; D gene uncertain. The germline CDR1 and CDR2 sequences are MGHRA and YSYEKL. V lost 2 bases to trimming and J lost 0 bases, with 20 bases between them. This CDR3 has 19 amino acids. CDR3 bases: TGCGCCAGCAGCCAACTAGCCACCCCCCTGCCCGGTAGCAATCAGCCCCAGCATTTT. Translation: CASSQLATPLPGSNQPQHF.

This chain uses TRBV10-3 with TRBJ1-6; 7 bases are a match to TRBD1. CDR1 and CDR2 from the germline V gene are ENHRY and SYGVKD. The ends lost 6 bases at V and 7 bases at J; junction bases unmatched: 6. The CDR3 contains 14 residues. DNA of the CDR3: TGTGCCATCAGCATAGACAGGGACAATTCACCCCTCCACTTT. Amino acids: CAISIDRDNSPLHF.

The chain carries TRBV19 and TRBJ1-4; D remains unclear. Trimming removed 3 bases at V and 1 base at J, with 12 bases between. This CDR3 has 16 amino acids. Germline values: CDR1 LNHDA, CDR2 SQIVND (reference sequence). CDR3 in DNA: TGTGCCAGTAGTATTATCGGGAGAAAAACTAATGAAAAACTGTTTTTT. Amino acid sequence: CASSIIGRKTNEKLFF.

V usage is TRBV6-5 and J usage is TRBJ2-1; D is possibly TRBD1 (6 bases). Germline assignment: CDR1 MNHEY and CDR2 SVGAGI. This CDR3 region has 14 residues. Trimming pared 5 bases from V and 6 bases from J, leaving 14 bases between. CDR3 DNA sequence: TGTGCCAGCAGTAAACTGGACAGCAGCAATGAGCAGTTCTTC. Translated: CASSKLDSSNEQFF.

The table lists this clone with a count of one. This sequence joins TRBV19 and TRBJ1-4, with D hard to call. V was shortened by 5 bases and J by 4 bases, with 11 bases between the two germline ends. The germline V gene encodes CDR1 LNHDA and CDR2 SQIVND (reference sequence). This CDR3 is 14 amino acids long. CDR3 DNA: TGTGCCAGTAGTCCCAGTCTGGTTAATGAAAAACTGTTTTTT. It is translated as CASSPSLVNEKLFF.

The chain uses TRBV6-1 and TRBJ1-1; TRBD1 is a possible D gene (6 bases). CDR1 is MNHNS, CDR2 SASEGT, per germline. Trimming cost V 2 bases and J 8 bases, with 15 bases left between them. The CDR3 consists of 14 residues. CDR3 nucleotide sequence: TGTGCCAGCAGTGAAAAGGCAGGGGCCAGGGAAGCTTTCTTT. Amino acid sequence: CASSEKAGAREAFF.